This passage covers 8 T cell receptor beta chains from one sample sequenced in a study of a mutant IDH1 vaccine in newly diagnosed glioma. Their cognate antigens are unknown. This table comes from immunoSEQ multiplex PCR, and its TCRdb copy is limited to in-frame clones, with some not included. The data show about 56,000 clones, with 70% to 85% seen just once and 5% to 6% held by the top ten. Time point noted: week 47, end of study. Doses comprised 300 ug of mutant IDH1 20-mer peptide each, plus topical imiquimod. This specimen consisted of PBMCs, obtained from a glioma patient whose treatment included an IDH1 peptide vaccine. These receptors all come from a man between 50 and 59 years old with glioma.

CDR3 residues: CAISGTEANYGYTF. The CDR3 nucleotides are TGTGCCATCAGTGGTACAGAAGCTAACTATGGCTACACCTTC. The chain recombines TRBV10-3 with TRBJ1-2; no clear D gene. Per germline, CDR1 ENHRY and CDR2 SYGVKD. The CDR3 is 14 residues long. V was pared by 4 bases and J by 0 bases, with 9 bases between.

This chain connects TRBV6-1 to TRBJ2-7, with 8 nucleotides matching TRBD1. The CDR3 spans 14 residues. The germline V gene has CDR1 MNHNS and CDR2 SASEGT. V was pared by 6 bases and J by 4 bases, with 8 bases of the junction left unmatched. The CDR3 here is CASRASGQVYEQYF. The CDR3 nucleotides read TGTGCCAGCAGGGCCTCGGGACAGGTATACGAGCAGTACTTC.

The gene calls are TRBV10-2 and TRBJ2-1; 14 positions match TRBD2. Trimming removed 6 bases from V and 7 bases from J; junction bases left unmatched: 2. CDR3 length equals 14 residues. Germline V gene lookup returns CDR1 WSHSY and CDR2 SAAADI. The CDR3: CASRTSGGVNEQFF. DNA for the CDR3: TGCGCCAGCAGGACTAGCGGGGGGGTTAATGAGCAGTTCTTC.

V gene TRBV5-6 combines with J gene TRBJ1-2; no clear D. The V end was cut by 2 bases, the J end by 3 bases, with 8 bases between. CDR1 is SGHDT, CDR2 YYEEEE, per germline. This CDR3 has 13 amino acids. The CDR3 protein is CASSLRVDYGYTF. The CDR3 region has the DNA TGTGCCAGCAGCTTAAGAGTGGACTATGGCTACACCTTC.

This clone has just one count. Other DNA sequences of this sample code for an identical CDR3. The chain employs TRBV18 and TRBJ2-1; 11 positions agree with TRBD1. V lost 5 bases, J lost 6 bases, and 3 bases stayed unmatched. Germline CDR1 KGHSH, CDR2 LQKENI. This CDR3 is 14 amino acids long. In DNA, the CDR3 is TGTGCCAGCTCAGCCGGGACAGGGGGCAATGAGCAGTTCTTC. Amino acids: CASSAGTGGNEQFF.

This clone was seen repeatedly, ten times or more. The J gene is TRBJ2-3, the V gene TRBV7-9; D tentatively fits TRBD1 or TRBD2 (5 bases each). This CDR3 has 12 amino acids. The germline V gene encodes CDR1 SEHNR and CDR2 FQNEAQ (reference sequence). Trimming cost V 2 bases and J 10 bases, with 10 bases left between them. CDR3 protein: CASSLQGEPQYF. CDR3 DNA sequence: TGTGCCAGCAGCTTACAGGGAGAACCGCAGTATTTT.

V gene TRBV9 combines with J gene TRBJ1-6; D perhaps matches TRBD1 (6 bases). The CDR3 extends over 12 amino acids. The ends were cut back, 10 bases at V and 8 bases at J, with 13 bases in the middle. CDR1 SGDLS and CDR2 YYNGEE come from the germline V gene. The CDR3 DNA reads as TGTGCCCACAGGGACCTCGATTCACCCCTCCACTTT. Encoded protein: CAHRDLDSPLHF. Using reference TRBV9 and TRBJ1-6 for the parts outside the CDR3, the full variable domain is DSGVTQTPKHLITATGQRVTLRCSPRSGDLSVYWYQQSLDQGLQFLIQYYNGEERAKGNILERFSAQQFPDLHSELNLSSLELGDSALYFCAHRDLDSPLHFGNGTRLTVT.

The chain links TRBV18 to TRBJ1-4; 10 bases match TRBD1. This CDR3 has 16 residues. Germline V gene data show CDR1 as KGHSH and CDR2 as LQKENI. V trimming: 3 bases; J trimming: 2 bases; junction bases outside the gene matches: 3. This CDR3 reads CASSPRQGATNEKLFF. The CDR3 DNA is TGTGCCAGCTCACCCCGACAGGGGGCGACTAATGAAAAACTGTTTTTT.